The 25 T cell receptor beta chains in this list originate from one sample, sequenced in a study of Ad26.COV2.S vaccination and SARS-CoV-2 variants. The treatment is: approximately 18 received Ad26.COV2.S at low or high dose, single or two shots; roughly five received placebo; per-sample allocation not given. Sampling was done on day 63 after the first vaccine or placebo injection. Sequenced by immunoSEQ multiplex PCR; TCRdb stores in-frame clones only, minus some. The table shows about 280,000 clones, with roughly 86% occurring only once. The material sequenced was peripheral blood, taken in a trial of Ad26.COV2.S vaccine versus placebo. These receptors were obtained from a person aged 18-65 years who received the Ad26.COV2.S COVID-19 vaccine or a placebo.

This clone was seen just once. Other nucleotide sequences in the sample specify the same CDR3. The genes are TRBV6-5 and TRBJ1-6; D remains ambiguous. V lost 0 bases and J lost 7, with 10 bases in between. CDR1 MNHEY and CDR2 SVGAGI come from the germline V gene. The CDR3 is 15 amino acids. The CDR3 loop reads CASSYSGGNNSPLHF. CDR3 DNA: TGTGCCAGCAGTTACTCGGGTGGAAACAATTCACCCCTCCACTTT.

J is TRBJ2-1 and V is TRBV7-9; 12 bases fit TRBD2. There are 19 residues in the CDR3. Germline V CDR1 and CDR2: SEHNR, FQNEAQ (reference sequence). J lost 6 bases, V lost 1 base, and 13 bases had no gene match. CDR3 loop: CASSLGTSGISVESNEQFF. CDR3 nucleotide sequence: TGTGCCAGCAGCTTAGGGACTAGCGGGATATCGGTTGAGTCCAATGAGCAGTTCTTC. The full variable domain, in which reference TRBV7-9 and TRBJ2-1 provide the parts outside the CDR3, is DTGVSQNPRHKITKRGQNVTFRCDPISEHNRLYWYRQTLGQGPEFLTYFQNEAQLEKSRLLSDRFSAERPKGSFSTLEIQRTEQGDSAMYLCASSLGTSGISVESNEQFFGPGTRLTVL.

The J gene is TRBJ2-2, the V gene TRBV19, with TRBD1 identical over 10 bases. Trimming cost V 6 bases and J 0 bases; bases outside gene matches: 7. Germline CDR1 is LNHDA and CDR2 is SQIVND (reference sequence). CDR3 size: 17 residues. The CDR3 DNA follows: TGTGCCAGTAGGACAGGGGGCAATTTTGCGAACACCGGGGAGCTGTTTTTT. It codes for CASRTGGNFANTGELFF. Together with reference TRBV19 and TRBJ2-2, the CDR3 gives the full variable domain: DGGITQSPKYLFRKEGQNVTLSCEQNLNHDAMYWYRQDPGQGLRLIYYSQIVNDFQKGDIAEGYSVSREKKESFPLTVTSAQKNPTAFYLCASRTGGNFANTGELFFGEGSRLTVL.

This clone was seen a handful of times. The CDR3 DNA follows: TGTGCCAGTAGTCTTACCAAGGCCGGGAGGGGGTTATCCTATGGTCAGCCCCAGCATTTT. It is translated as CASSLTKAGRGLSYGQPQHF. The chain recombines TRBV19 with TRBJ1-5, with D perhaps matching TRBD1 (6 bases). The V gene's germline CDR1 is LNHDA and CDR2 SQIVND (reference sequence). Trimming removed 5 bases at V and 6 bases at J, with 32 bases between. The CDR3 extends over 20 amino acids.

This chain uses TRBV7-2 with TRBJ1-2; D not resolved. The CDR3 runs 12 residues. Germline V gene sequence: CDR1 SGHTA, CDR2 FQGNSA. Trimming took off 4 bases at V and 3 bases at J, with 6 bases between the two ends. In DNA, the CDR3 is TGTGCCAGCAGCTACCGGGACTATGGCTACACCTTC. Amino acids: CASSYRDYGYTF.

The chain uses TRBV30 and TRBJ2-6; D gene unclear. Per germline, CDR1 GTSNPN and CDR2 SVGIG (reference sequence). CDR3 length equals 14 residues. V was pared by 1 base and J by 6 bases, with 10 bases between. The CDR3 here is CAWSGGPLANVLTF. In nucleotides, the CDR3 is TGTGCCTGGAGTGGTGGTCCCCTGGCCAACGTCCTGACTTTC.

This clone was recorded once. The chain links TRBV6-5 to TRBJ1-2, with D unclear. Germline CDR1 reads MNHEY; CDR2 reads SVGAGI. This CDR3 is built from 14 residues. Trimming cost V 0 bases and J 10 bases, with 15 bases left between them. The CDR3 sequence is CASSYSGSNGVYTF. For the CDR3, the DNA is TGTGCCAGCAGTTACTCGGGCTCAAATGGGGTCTACACCTTC.

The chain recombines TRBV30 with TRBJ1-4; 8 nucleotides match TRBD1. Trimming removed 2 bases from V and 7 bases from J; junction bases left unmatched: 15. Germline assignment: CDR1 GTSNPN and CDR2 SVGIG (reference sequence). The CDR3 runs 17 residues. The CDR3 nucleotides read TGTGCCTGGAGTCGGGGGAGCAGGGGGCTTTTTACTGAAAAACTGTTTTTT. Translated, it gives CAWSRGSRGLFTEKLFF.

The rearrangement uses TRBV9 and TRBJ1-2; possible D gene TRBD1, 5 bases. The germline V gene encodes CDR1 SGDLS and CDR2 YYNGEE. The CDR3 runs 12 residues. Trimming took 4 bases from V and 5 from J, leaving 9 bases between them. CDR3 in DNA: TGTGCCAGCAGCCCATCAGGGTATGGCTACACCTTC. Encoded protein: CASSPSGYGYTF.

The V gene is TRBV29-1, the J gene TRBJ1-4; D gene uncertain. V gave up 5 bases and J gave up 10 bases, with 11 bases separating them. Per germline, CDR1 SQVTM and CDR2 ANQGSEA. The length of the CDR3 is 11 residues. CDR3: CSVTDIGKLFF. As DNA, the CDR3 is TGCAGCGTTACCGACATTGGAAAACTGTTTTTT.

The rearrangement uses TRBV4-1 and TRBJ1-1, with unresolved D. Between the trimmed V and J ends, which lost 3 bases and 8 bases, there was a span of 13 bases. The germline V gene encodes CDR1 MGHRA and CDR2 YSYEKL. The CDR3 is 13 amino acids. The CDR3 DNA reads TGCGCCAGCAGCCATCCCCAAGACGCCGAAGCTTTCTTT. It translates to CASSHPQDAEAFF.

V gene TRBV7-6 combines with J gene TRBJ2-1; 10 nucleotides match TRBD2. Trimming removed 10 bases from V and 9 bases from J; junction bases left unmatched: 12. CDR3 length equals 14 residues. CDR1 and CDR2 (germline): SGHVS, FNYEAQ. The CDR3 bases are TGTGCCACCGGGGAGGGACTAGCGCGAGGTGAGCAGTTCTTC. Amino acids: CATGEGLARGEQFF.

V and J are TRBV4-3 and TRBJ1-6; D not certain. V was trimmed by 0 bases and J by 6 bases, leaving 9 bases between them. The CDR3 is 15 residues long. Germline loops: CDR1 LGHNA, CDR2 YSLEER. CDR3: CASSQDIDPNSPLHF. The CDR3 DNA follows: TGCGCCAGCAGCCAAGATATCGACCCTAATTCACCCCTCCACTTT.

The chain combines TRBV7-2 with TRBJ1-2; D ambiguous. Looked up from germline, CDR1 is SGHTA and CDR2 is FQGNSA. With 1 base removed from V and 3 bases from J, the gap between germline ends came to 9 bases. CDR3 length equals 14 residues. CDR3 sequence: CASSLGGVHYGYTF. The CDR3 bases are TGTGCCAGCAGCTTAGGGGGAGTTCACTATGGCTACACCTTC.

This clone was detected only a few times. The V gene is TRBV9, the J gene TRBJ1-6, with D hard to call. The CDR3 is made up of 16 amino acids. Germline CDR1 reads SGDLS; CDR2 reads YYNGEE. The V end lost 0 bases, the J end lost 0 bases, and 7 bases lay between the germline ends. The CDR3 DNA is TGTGCCAGCAGCGTAGGATCGGGCTCCTATAATTCACCCCTCCACTTT. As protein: CASSVGSGSYNSPLHF.

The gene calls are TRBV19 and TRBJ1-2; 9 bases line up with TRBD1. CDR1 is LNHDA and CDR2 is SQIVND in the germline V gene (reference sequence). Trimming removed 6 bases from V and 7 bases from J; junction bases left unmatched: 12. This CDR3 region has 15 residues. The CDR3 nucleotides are TGTGCCAGTAGGGGCGGGAAACAGGGGGCGCTTGGCTACACCTTC. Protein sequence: CASRGGKQGALGYTF. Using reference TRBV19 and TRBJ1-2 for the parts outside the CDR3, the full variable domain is DGGITQSPKYLFRKEGQNVTLSCEQNLNHDAMYWYRQDPGQGLRLIYYSQIVNDFQKGDIAEGYSVSREKKESFPLTVTSAQKNPTAFYLCASRGGKQGALGYTFGSGTRLTVV.

The DNA for the CDR3 is TGTGCCAGCTCACCGTCCTTGGGAGTAGCGGGAGGGCCGAACAATGAGCAGTTCTTC. As protein: CASSPSLGVAGGPNNEQFF. The chain has TRBV18 and TRBJ2-1; 11 bases match TRBD2. Trimming at V came to 3 bases and at J to 5 bases, leaving 15 bases not matched to a gene. CDR3 length: 19 residues. Germline lookup yields CDR1 KGHSH and CDR2 LQKENI.

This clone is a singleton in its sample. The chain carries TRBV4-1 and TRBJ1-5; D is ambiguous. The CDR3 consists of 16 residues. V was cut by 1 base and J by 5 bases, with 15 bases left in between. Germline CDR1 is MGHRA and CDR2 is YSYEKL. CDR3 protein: CASSQVGSGRDQPQHF. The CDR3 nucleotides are TGCGCCAGCAGCCAAGTGGGTTCGGGGAGGGATCAGCCCCAGCATTTT.

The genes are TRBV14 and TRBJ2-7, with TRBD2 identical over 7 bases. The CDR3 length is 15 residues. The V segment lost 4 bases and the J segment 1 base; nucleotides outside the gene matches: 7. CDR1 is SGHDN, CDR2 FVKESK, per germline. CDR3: CASSPYSGLSYEQYF. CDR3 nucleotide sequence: TGTGCCAGCAGCCCCTATAGCGGGCTTTCCTACGAGCAGTACTTC.

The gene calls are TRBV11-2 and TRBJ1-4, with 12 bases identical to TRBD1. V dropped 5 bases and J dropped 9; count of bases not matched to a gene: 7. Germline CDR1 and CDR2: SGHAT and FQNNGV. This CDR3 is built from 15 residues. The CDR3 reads CASSGPGQGAQKLFF. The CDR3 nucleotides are TGTGCCAGCAGCGGTCCGGGACAGGGGGCACAAAAACTGTTTTTT. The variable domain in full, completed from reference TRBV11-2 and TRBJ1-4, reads EAGVAQSPRYKIIEKRQSVAFWCNPISGHATLYWYQQILGQGPKLLIQFQNNGVVDDSQLPKDRFSAERLKGVDSTLKIQPAKLEDSAVYLCASSGPGQGAQKLFFGSGTQLSVL.

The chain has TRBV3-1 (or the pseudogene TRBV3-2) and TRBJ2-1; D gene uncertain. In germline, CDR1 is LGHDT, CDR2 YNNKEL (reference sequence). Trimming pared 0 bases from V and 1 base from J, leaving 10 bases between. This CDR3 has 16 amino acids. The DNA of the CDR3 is TGTGCCAGCAGCCAAGAGGGGTGGGGATCCTACAATGAGCAGTTCTTC. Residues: CASSQEGWGSYNEQFF.

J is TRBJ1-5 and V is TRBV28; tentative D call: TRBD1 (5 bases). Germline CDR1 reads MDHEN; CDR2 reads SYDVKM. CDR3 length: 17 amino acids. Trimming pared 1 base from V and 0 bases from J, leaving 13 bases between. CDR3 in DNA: TGTGCCAGCAGTTTATTTGGGGACCGACATAGCAATCAGCCCCAGCATTTT. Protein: CASSLFGDRHSNQPQHF.

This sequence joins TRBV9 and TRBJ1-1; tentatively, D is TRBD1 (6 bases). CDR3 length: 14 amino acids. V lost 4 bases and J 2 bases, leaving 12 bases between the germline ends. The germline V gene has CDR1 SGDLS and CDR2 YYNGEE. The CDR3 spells CASSFGQINTEAFF. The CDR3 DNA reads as TGTGCCAGCAGCTTTGGACAGATAAACACTGAAGCTTTCTTT.

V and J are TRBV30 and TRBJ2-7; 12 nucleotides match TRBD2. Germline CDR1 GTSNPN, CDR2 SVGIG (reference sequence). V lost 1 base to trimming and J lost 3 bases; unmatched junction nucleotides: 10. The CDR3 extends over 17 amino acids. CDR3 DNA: TGTGCCTGGAGTGCGATGATGACTAGCGGGGGAGGCTACGAGCAGTACTTC. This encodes CAWSAMMTSGGGYEQYF.

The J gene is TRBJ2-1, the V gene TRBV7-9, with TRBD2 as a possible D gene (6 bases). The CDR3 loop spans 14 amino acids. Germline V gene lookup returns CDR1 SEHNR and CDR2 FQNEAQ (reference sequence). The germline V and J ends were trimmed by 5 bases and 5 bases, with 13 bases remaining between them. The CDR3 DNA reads TGTGCCAGCAGCCCCGGGGGTACGCACAATGAGCAGTTCTTC. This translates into CASSPGGTHNEQFF.